A single sample is the source of the 20 T cell receptor beta chains below, sequenced in a study of shared clonotypes between healthy human individuals (dated by TCRdb to 2018 to 2020). The protocol used for the library was the immunoSEQ multiplex PCR assay. Entries here come from immuneACCESS through TCRdb and include only in-frame sequences with V and J called. Some clones fail to appear in such tables; in the studies checked, an unresolved V gene covers under half of the shortfall, and the cause of the remainder is unknown. This sample holds about 2.4 million clones; roughly 93% were observed only once. The ten largest clones take up 0.36% of the sample. The material sequenced was naive CD4+ T cells from PBMCs. The label giving this sample's cell subset or site can be read as: CD45RA+ positively selected. The receptors stem from a young man in good health. Some clones in this sample may be carry-over from other donors' samples.

The chain recombines TRBV18 with TRBJ2-2; 8 bases are a match to TRBD1. The CDR3 length is 16 residues. After removal of 6 bases from V and 4 bases from J, the junction contained 10 bases not matched to a gene. Germline CDR1 and CDR2: KGHSH and LQKENI. This CDR3 reads CASSPSGTGITGELFF. CDR3 nucleotides: TGTGCCAGCTCCCCCTCGGGGACAGGAATCACCGGGGAGCTGTTTTTT.

The J gene is TRBJ1-2, the V gene TRBV28, with D perhaps matching TRBD1 (5 bases). This CDR3 spans 15 amino acids. Per germline, CDR1 MDHEN and CDR2 SYDVKM. Trimming removed 5 bases from V and 3 bases from J, with 16 bases in between. CDR3 sequence reads: CASSNVHGADYGYTF. The DNA for the CDR3 is TGTGCCAGCAGTAACGTCCATGGGGCCGACTATGGCTACACCTTC.

This clone occurred a few times. Other DNA sequences in this specimen translate into the identical CDR3. The chain joins TRBV7-3 to TRBJ2-2; D is unclear. V lost 5 bases to trimming and J lost 5 bases, with 6 bases between them. The CDR3 has 12 residues. Germline-derived CDR1 and CDR2 are SGHTA and FQGTGA. The CDR3 region has the DNA TGTGCCAGCAGCCCCGGTACCGGGGAGCTGTTTTTT. Translating it yields CASSPGTGELFF.

V is TRBV6-5 and J is TRBJ2-4; unclear D gene. V gave up 7 bases and J gave up 8 bases, with 18 bases separating them. Germline CDR1 is MNHEY and CDR2 is SVGAGI. The CDR3 totals 14 residues. The CDR3 DNA is TGTGCCAGCACTTCTAGGCGAGACCGGGACATTCAGTACTTC. Encoded protein: CASTSRRDRDIQYF.

The chain combines TRBV7-2 with TRBJ2-7, with 10 bases lining up with TRBD2. V trimming: 5 bases; J trimming: 2 bases; junction bases outside the gene matches: 12. The CDR3 contains 17 residues. CDR1 and CDR2 from the germline V gene are SGHTA and FQGNSA. The CDR3 DNA reads TGTGCCAGCAGCCCGTACCTTAGACTAGCGGGTACCTACGAGCAGTACTTC. Its translation: CASSPYLRLAGTYEQYF.

This clone has a single count. The CDR3 protein is CASSQAGGEPQHF. As DNA, the CDR3 is TGTGCCAGCTCCCAGGCCGGGGGGGAGCCCCAGCATTTT. The V and J genes are TRBV18 and TRBJ1-5; perhaps TRBD1 as D (5 bases). Germline V gene data show CDR1 as KGHSH and CDR2 as LQKENI. Trimming removed 6 bases from V and 8 bases from J, with 14 bases in between. CDR3 size: 13 residues.

Details on this clone: This same CDR3 is encoded by further DNA sequences in the sample. The rearrangement uses TRBV28 and TRBJ2-3, with D perhaps TRBD1 (7 bases). Looked up from germline, CDR1 is MDHEN and CDR2 is SYDVKM. The CDR3 is 15 residues long. V was pared by 3 bases and J by 4 bases, with 14 bases between. The CDR3 DNA reads as TGTGCCAGCAGTTTTTCGGGCAGGGGGGCAGATACGCAGTATTTT. Its protein is CASSFSGRGADTQYF.

The genes are TRBV9 and TRBJ1-4; TRBD1 aligns across 9 bases. This CDR3 region has 14 residues. Germline V gene lookup returns CDR1 SGDLS and CDR2 YYNGEE. V was clipped by 0 bases and J by 7 bases; unmatched bases: 1. The CDR3 DNA follows: TGTGCCAGCAGCGTAGGGGGACAGGGTGAAAAACTGTTTTTT. Amino acid sequence: CASSVGGQGEKLFF.

About this clone: This same CDR3 is encoded by further DNA sequences in the sample. The chain employs TRBV2 and TRBJ1-1; D might be TRBD1 (5 bases). CDR3 length equals 14 residues. V lost 6 bases and J 0 bases, leaving 11 bases between the germline ends. CDR1 is SNHLY, CDR2 FYNNEI, per germline. DNA of the CDR3: TGTGCCAGCAGCAACCGGGGACTGAACACTGAAGCTTTCTTT. Its translation: CASSNRGLNTEAFF. The full variable domain, its missing parts supplied by reference TRBV2 and TRBJ1-1, is EPEVTQTPSHQVTQMGQEVILRCVPISNHLYFYWYRQILGQKVEFLVSFYNNEISEKSEIFDDQFSVERPDGSNFTLKIRSTKLEDSAMYFCASSNRGLNTEAFFGQGTRLTVV.

This clone came up once. The rearrangement links TRBV2 to TRBJ2-7; a weak D match, TRBD1 (6 bases). The germline V and J ends were trimmed by 4 bases and 4 bases, with 11 bases remaining between them. Looked up from germline, CDR1 is SNHLY and CDR2 is FYNNEI. The CDR3 has 13 amino acids. The CDR3 nucleotides read TGTGCCAGCAGTGGGCAGGGGCTGTACGAGCAGTACTTC. Translated: CASSGQGLYEQYF.

The genes are TRBV2 and TRBJ1-5; 9 nucleotides agree with TRBD1. J gave up 7 bases and V 8 bases, and 15 bases lay outside the gene matches. Looked up from germline, CDR1 is SNHLY and CDR2 is FYNNEI. The CDR3 consists of 16 residues. CDR3 region: CASVILSGQGGQPQHF. The CDR3 nucleotides read TGTGCCAGCGTGATCCTGTCGGGACAGGGCGGCCAGCCCCAGCATTTT. The entire variable domain, with the rest obtained from reference TRBV2 and TRBJ1-5, is as follows: EPEVTQTPSHQVTQMGQEVILRCVPISNHLYFYWYRQILGQKVEFLVSFYNNEISEKSEIFDDQFSVERPDGSNFTLKIRSTKLEDSAMYFCASVILSGQGGQPQHFGDGTRLSIL.

This clone was counted between two and nine times. V is TRBV28 and J is TRBJ2-4; the D is unclear. V gave up 2 bases and J gave up 1 base, with 3 bases separating them. Germline assignment: CDR1 MDHEN and CDR2 SYDVKM. The CDR3 contains 13 residues. CDR3 sequence: CASSLLAKNIQYF. In DNA, the CDR3 is TGTGCCAGCAGTTTACTGGCCAAAAACATTCAGTACTTC.

The chain links TRBV7-9 to TRBJ2-7; either TRBD1 or TRBD2 may supply D (7 bases each). Trimming stripped 7 bases from V and 9 bases from J, with 22 bases between. Germline CDR1 SEHNR, CDR2 FQNEAQ (reference sequence). This CDR3 spans 14 amino acids. The CDR3 coding sequence is TGTGCCAGCAATAAAGGGGAGGGGGCGCATGGGCAGTACTTC. Translated: CASNKGEGAHGQYF.

The rearrangement uses TRBV19 and TRBJ1-5; no clear D gene. V lost 3 bases and J lost 4, with 7 bases in between. Per the germline V gene, CDR1 is LNHDA and CDR2 is SQIVND (reference sequence). This CDR3 is 13 amino acids long. The CDR3 here is CASSISSNQPQHF. CDR3 bases: TGTGCCAGTAGTATCAGTTCTAATCAGCCCCAGCATTTT.

This sequence joins TRBV28 and TRBJ2-7; D unresolved. V was trimmed by 5 bases and J by 3 bases, leaving 11 bases between them. Germline CDR1 MDHEN, CDR2 SYDVKM. The CDR3 totals 13 residues. The CDR3 region has the DNA TGTGCCAGCAGTCTAACCCCGATCTACGAGCAGTACTTC. The encoded protein is CASSLTPIYEQYF.

This chain uses TRBV11-2 with TRBJ1-1; D unresolved. Trimming stripped 8 bases from V and 5 bases from J, with 9 bases between. CDR1 is SGHAT and CDR2 is FQNNGV in the germline V gene. The CDR3 contains 11 residues. The CDR3 sequence: CASHLWTEAFF. In nucleotides, the CDR3 is TGTGCCAGCCACCTGTGGACTGAAGCTTTCTTT.

Concerning this clone: Distinct nucleotide sequences in the sample also encode this CDR3. The chain joins TRBV30 to TRBJ1-1; no clear D. The CDR3 is 13 residues long. V lost 0 bases, J lost 2 bases, and 7 bases lay in between. CDR1 GTSNPN and CDR2 SVGIG come from the germline V gene (reference sequence). The CDR3 bases are TGTGCCTGGAGTGTCGCGGTAAACACTGAAGCTTTCTTT. Encoded protein: CAWSVAVNTEAFF.

This chain joins TRBV29-1 and TRBJ1-1, with TRBD1 as a possible D gene (5 bases). CDR3 length: 11 residues. V lost 6 bases, J lost 5 bases, and 10 bases lay in between. Germline lookup yields CDR1 SQVTM and CDR2 ANQGSEA. The CDR3 spells CSVQTVTEAFF. For the CDR3, the DNA is TGCAGCGTCCAGACAGTAACTGAAGCTTTCTTT.

This clone has more than one count but fewer than ten. V is TRBV7-9 and J is TRBJ1-1; no clear D. In germline, CDR1 is SEHNR, CDR2 FQNEAQ (reference sequence). V was trimmed by 4 bases and J by 5 bases, leaving 11 bases between them. CDR3 length: 13 residues. CDR3 DNA sequence: TGTGCCAGCAGCTCCTGGAGCGTGACTGAAGCTTTCTTT. Amino acid sequence: CASSSWSVTEAFF.

In the case of this clone: This sample also contains other DNA sequences that code for the same CDR3. J is TRBJ1-4 and V is TRBV28; 8 bases map to TRBD1. Trimming cost V 4 bases and J 5 bases; bases outside gene matches: 6. From germline, CDR1 is MDHEN and CDR2 SYDVKM. This CDR3 comprises 15 residues. CDR3 DNA: TGTGCCAGCAGTTCGCGACAGGGGCTGAATGAAAAACTGTTTTTT. Amino acid sequence: CASSSRQGLNEKLFF. Full variable domain (remainder filled in from reference TRBV28 and TRBJ1-4): DVKVTQSSRYLVKRTGEKVFLECVQDMDHENMFWYRQDPGLGLRLIYFSYDVKMKEKGDIPEGYSVSREKKERFSLILESASTNQTSMYLCASSSRQGLNEKLFFGSGTQLSVL.